The 27 T cell receptor beta chains listed next were all sequenced from one sample in a study of blood T cells in healthy people across ages. Alongside a J-beta primer mix, a sample-barcoded 5' primer served in a second PCR lasting roughly 6 to 11 cycles. Via MiXCR, TCRdb re-called the 5' RACE reads, giving one row per CDR3 protein. The sample consists of approximately 360,000 distinct CDR3 sequences, roughly half of them appearing once. The source material was blood. The origin of the receptors is a man in his 60s in good health.

The V and J genes are TRBV6-5 and TRBJ2-4, with TRBD1 matching over 9 bases. TRBJ2-7 explains the end of the DNA better; the J call may be wrong. The CDR3 runs 15 residues. Germline values: CDR1 MNHEY, CDR2 SVGAGI. The CDR3 is CASSYDRGFPYEQYF. As DNA, the CDR3 is TGTGCCAGCAGTTACGACAGGGGGTTCCCCTACGAGCAGTACTTC.

Ten or more counts support this clonotype. The chain combines TRBV7-2 with TRBJ2-5; TRBD2 matches 7 bases. This CDR3 spans 14 amino acids. With V trimmed by 0 bases and J by 5 bases, 3 bases remained unmatched. Germline values: CDR1 SGHTA, CDR2 FQGNSA. The CDR3 DNA is TGTGCCAGCAGCTTAGCCGGGAGGCGCGAGACCCAGTACTTC. This sequence encodes CASSLAGRRETQYF.

This clonotype occurred once. The chain is built from TRBV9 and TRBJ2-4, with 7 nucleotides matching TRBD1. V was clipped by 4 bases and J by 15 bases; unmatched bases: 19. CDR1 and CDR2 (germline): SGDLS, YYNGEE. The CDR3 totals 15 residues. This chain's CDR3 is CASSFRTGLQETRYF. CDR3 bases: TGTGCCAGCAGCTTCCGGACAGGTTTACAAGAGACCCGGTACTTC. The variable domain in full, with the rest retrieved from reference TRBV9 and TRBJ2-4, is DSGVTQTPKHLITATGQRVTLRCSPRSGDLSVYWYQQSLDQGLQFLIQYYNGEERAKGNILERFSAQQFPDLHSELNLSSLELGDSALYFCASSFRTGLQETRYFGAGTRLSVL.

The rearrangement uses TRBV20-1 and TRBJ1-6; no firm D call. Germline V gene lookup returns CDR1 DFQATT and CDR2 SNEGSKA (reference sequence). This CDR3 comprises 15 residues. V was shortened by 1 base and J by 0 bases, with 7 bases between the two germline ends. The CDR3 sequence: CSARVGSSYNSPLHF. CDR3 DNA: TGCAGTGCTAGAGTAGGGAGCTCCTATAATTCACCCCTCCACTTT.

The chain joins TRBV5-1 to TRBJ2-4; D unresolved. The DNA matches TRBJ2-7 better at its end, which makes the J call doubtful. The germline V gene has CDR1 SGHRS and CDR2 YFSETQ. The CDR3 sequence is 15 residues long. The DNA for the CDR3 is TGCGCCAGCAGCTTGGCGGCTACCCAGGCCTACGAGCAGTACTTC. Amino acid sequence: CASSLAATQAYEQYF.

The V call is TRBV13, the J call TRBJ2-2; D is unresolved. Trimming left V 0 bases short and J 3 bases short, with 5 bases between. Germline V gene sequence: CDR1 PRHDT, CDR2 FYEKMQ (reference sequence). The CDR3 runs to 14 residues. The CDR3 region has the DNA TGTGCCAGCAGCTTAGGTCGGTACACCGGGGAGCTGTTTTTT. It translates to CASSLGRYTGELFF.

The chain has TRBV7-3 and TRBJ2-1, with TRBD1 matching 11 bases. The V gene's germline CDR1 is SGHTA and CDR2 FQGTGA. Germline trimming cut 3 bases from V and 9 bases from J; bases unmatched to any gene: 10. The CDR3 has 16 residues. CDR3 region: CASSFKPGQGAGEQFF. The DNA of the CDR3 is TGTGCCAGCAGCTTTAAGCCAGGACAGGGGGCTGGTGAGCAGTTCTTC.

This clonotype was observed a handful of times. The chain joins TRBV2 to TRBJ1-2; 7 bases map to TRBD1. The germline gives CDR1 SNHLY, CDR2 FYNNEI. The V and J ends lost 6 bases and 3 bases, in that order; junction bases with no gene match: 4. The CDR3 loop spans 13 amino acids. CDR3 in DNA: TGTGCCAGCAGAGGGGACAGTGACTATGGCTACACCTTC. Translation gives CASRGDSDYGYTF.

This clonotype was detected a few times. V is TRBV29-1 and J is TRBJ2-3; D is perhaps TRBD1 or TRBD2 (5 bases each). V lost 7 bases and J lost 9, with 14 bases in between. The CDR3 is 11 residues long. The germline gives CDR1 SQVTM, CDR2 ANQGSEA. CDR3 in amino acids: CSDSEGSTQYF. The DNA of the CDR3 is TGCAGCGATTCTGAGGGGTCGACGCAGTATTTT.

The table lists this clonotype with a few counts. V gene TRBV29-1 combines with J gene TRBJ2-5; D is possibly TRBD1 (5 bases). V dropped 0 bases and J dropped 5 bases, with 19 bases sitting between them. CDR3 length: 16 residues. Germline-derived CDR1 and CDR2 are SQVTM and ANQGSEA. CDR3 in DNA: TGCAGCGTTGAAGACCGTCTCAAGGGGTGGTTGGAGACCCAGTACTTC. It codes for CSVEDRLKGWLETQYF.

This clonotype was picked up a small number of times. V usage is TRBV7-9 and J usage is TRBJ1-2, with 8 bases aligning to TRBD1. The CDR3 is made up of 16 amino acids. The V gene's germline CDR1 is SEHNR and CDR2 FQNEAQ (reference sequence). Trimming cost V 1 base and J 2 bases; bases outside gene matches: 6. The CDR3 DNA is TGTGCCAGCAGCTTAGTGGGACAGGAATTAAACTATGGCTACACCTTC. Its protein is CASSLVGQELNYGYTF.

The chain is built from TRBV28 and TRBJ2-7, with 8 bases identical to TRBD2. CDR3 size: 13 residues. The germline CDR1 and CDR2 sequences are MDHEN and SYDVKM. Unmatched junction bases numbered 6, after V lost 6 bases and J lost 5 bases. The CDR3 region is CASSPGGVHEQYF. The CDR3 DNA follows: TGTGCCAGCAGCCCGGGGGGGGTACACGAGCAGTACTTC.

The V and J genes are TRBV20-1 and TRBJ2-1, with 7 bases lining up with TRBD1. Germline V gene sequence: CDR1 DFQATT, CDR2 SNEGSKA (reference sequence). Losses at the gene ends were 5 bases for V and 3 bases for J; bases not matched to a gene: 7. There are 14 residues in the CDR3. The CDR3 region has the DNA TGCAGTGCTCTCGGACAGGACGGCTACAATGAGCAGTTCTTC. Protein: CSALGQDGYNEQFF.

In its sample, this clonotype was seen once. The chain joins TRBV12-5 to TRBJ2-7; 10 bases fit TRBD1. CDR1 and CDR2 (germline): LGHNT, FRNRAP. This CDR3 has 15 residues. Germline trimming cut 3 bases from V and 5 bases from J; bases unmatched to any gene: 7. CDR3 amino acids: CASGLAPGQGNEQYF. As DNA, the CDR3 is TGTGCTAGTGGTTTAGCACCGGGACAGGGGAACGAGCAGTACTTC.

J is TRBJ2-5 and V is TRBV4-3, with 11 bases matching TRBD2. J was trimmed by 1 base and V by 5 bases; bases with no gene match: 12. The CDR3 extends over 18 amino acids. Germline-derived CDR1 and CDR2 are LGHNA and YSLEER. The CDR3 loop is CASSKRLATSGGQETQYF. CDR3 in DNA: TGCGCCAGCAGCAAACGGTTGGCTACTAGCGGGGGCCAAGAGACCCAGTACTTC.

The chain has TRBV2 and TRBJ2-7, with D possibly TRBD2 on 6 matching bases. V was cut by 10 bases and J by 0 bases, with 16 bases left in between. Germline CDR1 reads SNHLY; CDR2 reads FYNNEI. CDR3 length: 14 residues. The CDR3 loop reads CATAAGQASYEQYF. CDR3 sequence (DNA): TGTGCCACCGCAGCGGGCCAGGCCTCCTACGAGCAGTACTTC.

This clonotype was detected a few times. The chain is built from TRBV20-1 and TRBJ2-7; 13 bases fit TRBD2. V dropped 4 bases and J dropped 4; count of bases not matched to a gene: 4. Germline assignment: CDR1 DFQATT and CDR2 SNEGSKA (reference sequence). This CDR3 contains 14 residues. The CDR3: CSAKGGLAGYEQYF. The CDR3 nucleotides are TGCAGTGCTAAGGGGGGACTAGCGGGGTACGAGCAGTACTTC.

The chain carries TRBV12-5 and TRBJ1-5, with D perhaps TRBD1 (6 bases). Germline loops: CDR1 LGHNT, CDR2 FRNRAP. V was shortened by 2 bases and J by 8 bases, with 13 bases between the two germline ends. CDR3 length: 14 residues. CDR3 protein: CASGLFGGPEPQHF. The CDR3 DNA is TGTGCTAGTGGTTTGTTTGGGGGCCCAGAGCCCCAGCATTTT.

This clonotype was observed at least ten times. The CDR3 loop is CSAGTGDLDYGYTF. The CDR3 DNA sequence: TGCAGCGCCGGGACAGGGGATTTGGACTATGGCTACACCTTC. The V call is TRBV29-1, the J call TRBJ1-2, with 10 bases matching TRBD1. The CDR3 consists of 14 residues. Germline CDR1 SQVTM, CDR2 ANQGSEA. Trimming cost V 7 bases and J 3 bases; bases outside gene matches: 8.

This chain joins TRBV7-8 and TRBJ2-1, with D possibly being TRBD1 (5 bases). V was clipped by 4 bases and J by 4 bases, with 20 bases between them. This CDR3 is built from 17 residues. Per the germline V gene, CDR1 is SGHVS and CDR2 is FQNEAQ. CDR3 protein: CASSSLMTTTDYNEQFF. CDR3 coding DNA: TGTGCCAGCAGCTCATTAATGACGACGACAGATTACAATGAGCAGTTCTTC.

This chain joins TRBV7-8 and TRBJ2-1; D gene unclear. Between the trimmed V and J ends, which lost 1 base and 7 bases, there was a span of 14 bases. Germline V gene data show CDR1 as SGHVS and CDR2 as FQNEAQ. The CDR3 spans 15 residues. CDR3 sequence (DNA): TGTGCCAGCAGCTTAGAGTTAGCCCTAGGGAATGAGCAGTTCTTC. Translating it yields CASSLELALGNEQFF. The full variable domain, in which reference TRBV7-8 and TRBJ2-1 provide the parts outside the CDR3, is GAGVSQSPRYKVAKRGQDVALRCDPISGHVSLFWYQQALGQGPEFLTYFQNEAQLDKSGLPSDRFFAERPEGSVSTLKIQRTQQEDSAVYLCASSLELALGNEQFFGPGTRLTVL.

The chain links TRBV7-9 to TRBJ2-1; 15 nucleotides line up with TRBD2. V lost 5 bases and J lost 8; bases outside the gene matches: 4. CDR3 length equals 15 residues. Germline CDR1 reads SEHNR; CDR2 reads FQNEAQ (reference sequence). CDR3 sequence reads: CASSPGLAGGDEQFF. The DNA for the CDR3 is TGTGCCAGCAGCCCTGGACTAGCGGGAGGGGATGAGCAGTTCTTC. Full variable domain (missing parts from reference TRBV7-9 and TRBJ2-1): DTGVSQNPRHKITKRGQNVTFRCDPISEHNRLYWYRQTLGQGPEFLTYFQNEAQLEKSRLLSDRFSAERPKGSFSTLEIQRTEQGDSAMYLCASSPGLAGGDEQFFGPGTRLTVL.

Ten or more counts support this clonotype. The V and J genes are TRBV2 and TRBJ2-7, with D perhaps matching TRBD1 or TRBD2 (5 bases each). The CDR3 sequence is 14 residues long. The ends were cut back, 0 bases at V and 5 bases at J, with 11 bases in the middle. Looked up from germline, CDR1 is SNHLY and CDR2 is FYNNEI. The CDR3: CASSEAVRGHEQYF. DNA of the CDR3: TGTGCCAGCAGTGAAGCGGTGAGGGGCCACGAGCAGTACTTC.

The CDR3 loop is CASSRQGAGGNTIYF. The DNA of the CDR3 is TGTGCCAGCAGCCGACAGGGGGCTGGTGGAAACACCATATATTTT. This chain connects TRBV7-2 to TRBJ1-3, with TRBD1 identical over 10 bases. The V gene's germline CDR1 is SGHTA and CDR2 FQGNSA. Losses at the gene ends were 5 bases for V and 3 bases for J; bases not matched to a gene: 4. The CDR3 extends over 15 amino acids.

The V call is TRBV6-5, the J call TRBJ1-5; maybe TRBD1 (6 bases). CDR1 and CDR2 (germline): MNHEY, SVGAGI. CDR3 length: 14 residues. V was clipped by 0 bases and J by 4 bases, with 7 bases between them. CDR3 coding DNA: TGTGCCAGCAGTTACTCAGGACAGAATCAGCCCCAGCATTTT. Translation gives CASSYSGQNQPQHF.

The sample holds one count of this clonotype. The V call is TRBV5-4, the J call TRBJ2-1; D is unresolved. The germline gives CDR1 SGHNT, CDR2 YYREEE (reference sequence). Trimming removed 0 bases from V and 5 bases from J, with 9 bases in between. The CDR3 totals 14 residues. The CDR3 here is CASSLALPNNEQFF. CDR3 sequence (DNA): TGTGCCAGCAGCTTGGCGCTACCAAACAATGAGCAGTTCTTC.

The chain recombines TRBV29-1 with TRBJ2-5, with D possibly matching TRBD2 (6 bases). CDR3 size: 15 residues. Germline CDR1 SQVTM, CDR2 ANQGSEA. V was cut by 0 bases and J by 2 bases, with 13 bases left in between. The CDR3 nucleotides read TGCAGCGTTGAAGACGCGGGAAAGGAGCAAGAGACCCAGTACTTC. It encodes CSVEDAGKEQETQYF.